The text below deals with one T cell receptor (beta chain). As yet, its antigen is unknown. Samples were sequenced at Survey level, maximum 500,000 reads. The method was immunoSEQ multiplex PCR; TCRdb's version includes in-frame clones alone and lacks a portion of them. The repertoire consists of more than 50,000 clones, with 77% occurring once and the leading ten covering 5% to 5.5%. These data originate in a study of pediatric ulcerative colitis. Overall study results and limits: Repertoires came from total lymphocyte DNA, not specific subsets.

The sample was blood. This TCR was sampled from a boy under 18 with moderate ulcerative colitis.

This CDR3 is CASRTGTTFYGYTF. CDR3 in DNA: TGTGCCAGCAGAACCGGGACAACATTCTATGGCTACACCTTC. V and J are TRBV6-6 and TRBJ1-2, with D perhaps matching TRBD1 (6 bases). Trimming took off 6 bases at V and 4 bases at J, with 15 bases between the two ends. The CDR3 totals 14 residues. Germline V gene data show CDR1 as MNHNY and CDR2 as SVGAGI (reference sequence).